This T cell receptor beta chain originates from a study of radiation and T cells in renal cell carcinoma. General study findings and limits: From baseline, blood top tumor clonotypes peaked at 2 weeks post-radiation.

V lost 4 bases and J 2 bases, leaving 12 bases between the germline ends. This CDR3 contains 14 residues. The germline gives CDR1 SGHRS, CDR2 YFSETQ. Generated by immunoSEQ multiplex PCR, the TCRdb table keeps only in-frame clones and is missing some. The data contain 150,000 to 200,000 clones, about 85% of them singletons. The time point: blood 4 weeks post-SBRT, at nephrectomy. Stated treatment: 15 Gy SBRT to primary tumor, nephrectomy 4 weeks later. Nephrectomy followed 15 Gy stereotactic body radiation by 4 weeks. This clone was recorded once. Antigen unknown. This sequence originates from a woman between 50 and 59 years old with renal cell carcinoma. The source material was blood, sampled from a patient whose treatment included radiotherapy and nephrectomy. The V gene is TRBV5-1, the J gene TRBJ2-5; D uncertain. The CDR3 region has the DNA TGCGCCAGCAGCACTAATTTAAATCAAGAGACCCAGTACTTC. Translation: CASSTNLNQETQYF.